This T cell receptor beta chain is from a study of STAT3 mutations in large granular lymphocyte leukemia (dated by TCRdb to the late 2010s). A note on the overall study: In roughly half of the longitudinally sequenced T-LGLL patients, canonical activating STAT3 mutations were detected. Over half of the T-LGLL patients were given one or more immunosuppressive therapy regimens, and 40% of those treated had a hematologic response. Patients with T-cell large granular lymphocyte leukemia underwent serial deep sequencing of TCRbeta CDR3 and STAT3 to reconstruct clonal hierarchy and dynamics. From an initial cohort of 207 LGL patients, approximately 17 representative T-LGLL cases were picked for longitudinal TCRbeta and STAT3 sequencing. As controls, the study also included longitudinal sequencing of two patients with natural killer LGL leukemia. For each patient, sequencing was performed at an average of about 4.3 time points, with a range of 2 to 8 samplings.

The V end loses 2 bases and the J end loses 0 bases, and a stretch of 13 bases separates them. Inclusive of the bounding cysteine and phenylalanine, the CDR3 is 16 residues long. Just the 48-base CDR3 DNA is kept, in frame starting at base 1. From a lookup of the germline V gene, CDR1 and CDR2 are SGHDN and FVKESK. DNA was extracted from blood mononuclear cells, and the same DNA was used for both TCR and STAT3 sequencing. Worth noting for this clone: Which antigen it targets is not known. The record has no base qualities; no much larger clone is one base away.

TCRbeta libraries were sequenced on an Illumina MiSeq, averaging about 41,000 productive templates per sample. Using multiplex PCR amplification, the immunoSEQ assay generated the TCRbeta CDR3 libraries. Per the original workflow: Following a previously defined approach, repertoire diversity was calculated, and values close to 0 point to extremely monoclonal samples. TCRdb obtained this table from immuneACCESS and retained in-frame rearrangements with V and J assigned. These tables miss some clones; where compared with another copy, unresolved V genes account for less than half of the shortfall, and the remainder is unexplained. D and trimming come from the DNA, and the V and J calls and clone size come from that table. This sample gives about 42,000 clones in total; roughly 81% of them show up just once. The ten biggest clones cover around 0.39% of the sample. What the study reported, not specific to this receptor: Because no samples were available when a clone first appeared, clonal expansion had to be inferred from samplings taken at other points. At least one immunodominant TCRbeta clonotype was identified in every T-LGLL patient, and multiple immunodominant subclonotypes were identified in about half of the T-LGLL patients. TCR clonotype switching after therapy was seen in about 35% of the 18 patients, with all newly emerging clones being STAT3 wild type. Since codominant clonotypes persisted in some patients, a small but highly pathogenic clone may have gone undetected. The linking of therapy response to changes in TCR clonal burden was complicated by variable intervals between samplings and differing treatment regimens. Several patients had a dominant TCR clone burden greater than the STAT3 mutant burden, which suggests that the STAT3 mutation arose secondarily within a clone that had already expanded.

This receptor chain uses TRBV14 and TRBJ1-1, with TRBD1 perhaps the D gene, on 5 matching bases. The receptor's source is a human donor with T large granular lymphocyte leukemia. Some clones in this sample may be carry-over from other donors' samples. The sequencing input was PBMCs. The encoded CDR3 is CASSQRRGVVNTEAFF. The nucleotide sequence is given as TGTGCCAGCAGCCAAAGGAGGGGTGTTGTGAACACTGAAGCTTTCTTT. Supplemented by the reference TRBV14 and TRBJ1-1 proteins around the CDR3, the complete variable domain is EAGVTQFPSHSVIEKGQTVTLRCDPISGHDNLYWYRRVMGKEIKFLLHFVKESKQDESGMPNNRFLAERTGGTYSTLKVQPAELEDSGVYFCASSQRRGVVNTEAFFGQGTRLTVV.